The 5 T cell receptor beta chains presented below share a single source sample, sequenced in a study of blood T cell repertoires in COVID-19. Sequenced by immunoSEQ multiplex PCR; TCRdb stores in-frame clones only, minus some. The repertoire has approximately 140,000 clones, almost 90% of them found once; the top ten carry 2.3%. The sample consisted of peripheral blood. All receptors come from a human donor in a cohort sampled during active COVID-19.

The chain joins TRBV7-2 to TRBJ2-7, with D maybe TRBD1 (5 bases). This CDR3 has 18 residues. The germline CDR1 and CDR2 sequences are SGHTA and FQGNSA. Trimming took off 2 bases at V and 4 bases at J, with 24 bases between the two ends. CDR3 protein: CASSLKVSGRALGYEQYF. In DNA, the CDR3 is TGTGCCAGCAGCTTAAAGGTATCTGGCAGGGCCCTTGGTTACGAGCAGTACTTC.

The chain links TRBV6-5 to TRBJ2-3; 8 bases fit TRBD2. V lost 10 bases to trimming and J lost 4 bases; unmatched junction nucleotides: 10. The CDR3 loop spans 14 amino acids. The germline CDR1 and CDR2 sequences are MNHEY and SVGAGI. CDR3 loop: CATTGGGSSDTQYF. In DNA form, the CDR3 reads TGTGCCACCACCGGGGGGGGGAGCTCAGATACGCAGTATTTT.

The V gene is TRBV3-1 (or the pseudogene TRBV3-2), the J gene TRBJ2-1, with TRBD2 identical over 10 bases. The CDR3 length is 18 residues. Germline CDR1 LGHDT, CDR2 YNNKEL (reference sequence). The ends lost 4 bases at V and 6 bases at J; junction bases unmatched: 15. For the CDR3, the DNA is TGTGCCAGCAGCCTCAAGTCGGTTCCGGGACTAGCGATCAATGAGCAGTTCTTC. It translates to CASSLKSVPGLAINEQFF.

V is TRBV6-5 and J is TRBJ1-6; D ambiguous. The CDR3 extends over 15 amino acids. With 2 bases removed from V and 6 bases from J, the gap between germline ends came to 11 bases. Per germline, CDR1 MNHEY and CDR2 SVGAGI. Here the CDR3 DNA reads TGTGCCAGCAGTTACCAGGACGGGATTAATTCACCCCTCCACTTT. This encodes CASSYQDGINSPLHF.

The J gene is TRBJ2-7, the V gene TRBV5-4; 9 positions match TRBD1. J lost 1 base, V lost 2 bases, and 4 bases had no gene match. Looked up from germline, CDR1 is SGHNT and CDR2 is YYREEE (reference sequence). There are 15 residues in the CDR3. CDR3 amino acids: CASSLPGQGSYEQYF. CDR3 coding DNA: TGTGCCAGCAGCTTACCGGGACAGGGTTCCTACGAGCAGTACTTC.